This T cell receptor (beta chain) is from a study of radiotherapy plus CTLA-4 blockade in lung cancer. Germline loops: CDR1 SGHRS, CDR2 YFSETQ. The ends lost 2 bases at V and 1 base at J; junction bases unmatched: 6. The CDR3 length is 16 residues. Focal radiation was given together with CTLA-4 blockade (ipilimumab) to patients with chemo-refractory metastatic non-small-cell lung cancer. Repertoires were generated with immunoSEQ multiplex PCR, while TCRdb's copy carries only in-frame clones and drops some. Among over 35,000 clones, roughly three quarters were seen once, and the ten largest hold over 2%.

The origin of this receptor is a human donor with non-small cell lung cancer whose response to radiotherapy plus ipilimumab could not be evaluated. This chain links TRBV5-1 with TRBJ2-5; the match to TRBD2 covers 9 bases. The source material was peripheral blood, sampled from a patient treated with radiotherapy plus ipilimumab. CDR3 sequence (DNA): TGCGCCAGCAGCTTCCCAAATAGCGGGGGCCAAGAGACCCAGTACTTC. This codes for CASSFPNSGGQETQYF.